A single sample is the source of the 29 T cell receptor beta chains below, sequenced in a study of PD-1 blockade in classical Hodgkin lymphoma. Measured with immunoSEQ multiplex PCR; TCRdb has only the in-frame clones, and not every one. The sample lists fewer than 25,000 clones; roughly 76% were seen once. The time point is: cycle 4 day 1 (C4D1), after less than 7 weeks of nivolumab. All the patients suffered relapse after autologous stem cell transplantation, and brentuximab vedotin exposure differed. The specimen was peripheral blood mononuclear cells (PBMCs), collected before the fourth cycle of nivolumab. The source of these receptors is a human donor with classical Hodgkin lymphoma.

This chain connects TRBV27 to TRBJ2-3; D remains unclear. The CDR3 has 15 residues. Germline-derived CDR1 and CDR2 are MNHEY and SMNVEV (reference sequence). V lost 2 bases and J 4 bases, leaving 13 bases between the germline ends. For the CDR3, the DNA is TGTGCCAGCAGTTTAAAGAGGCGCTTATCAGATACGCAGTATTTT. It specifies CASSLKRRLSDTQYF.

The rearrangement uses TRBV2 and TRBJ2-2; 7 bases fit TRBD2. The CDR3 is made up of 15 amino acids. The V segment lost 4 bases and the J segment 4 bases; nucleotides outside the gene matches: 6. CDR1 and CDR2 (germline): SNHLY, FYNNEI. DNA for the CDR3: TGTGCCAGCAGTGCGGGACTAAGACTCACCGGGGAGCTGTTTTTT. Translating gives CASSAGLRLTGELFF.

The V and J genes are TRBV28 and TRBJ1-1; D is unresolved. CDR3 length equals 11 residues. The V and J ends lost 8 bases and 1 base respectively, with 5 bases between them. Per the germline V gene, CDR1 is MDHEN and CDR2 is SYDVKM. The CDR3 here is CASGSNTEAFF. The CDR3 DNA is TGTGCCAGCGGGTCGAACACTGAAGCTTTCTTT. The full variable domain, its missing parts supplied by reference TRBV28 and TRBJ1-1, is DVKVTQSSRYLVKRTGEKVFLECVQDMDHENMFWYRQDPGLGLRLIYFSYDVKMKEKGDIPEGYSVSREKKERFSLILESASTNQTSMYLCASGSNTEAFFGQGTRLTVV.

The rearrangement joins TRBV2 to TRBJ2-6, with D possibly TRBD1 on 6 matching bases. The CDR3 is 17 residues long. Germline values: CDR1 SNHLY, CDR2 FYNNEI. Trimming took off 2 bases at V and 2 bases at J, with 13 bases between the two ends. For the CDR3, the DNA is TGTGCCAGCAGTGAATCCAGGGGCGGACCTGGGGCCAACGTCCTGACTTTC. Translated: CASSESRGGPGANVLTF.

The genes are TRBV4-3 and TRBJ1-2, with no clear D. Germline loops: CDR1 LGHNA, CDR2 YSLEER. V shed 0 bases and J shed 8 bases, with 19 bases lying between them. The CDR3 contains 16 residues. The CDR3 here is CASSQDRSPSNWGYTF. The CDR3 DNA reads as TGCGCCAGCAGCCAAGATCGGTCGCCGTCGAATTGGGGCTACACCTTC.

The CDR3 region is CARGDRESFNQPQHF. Here the CDR3 DNA reads TGTGCCAGGGGCGACAGGGAATCTTTTAATCAGCCCCAGCATTTT. This chain connects TRBV19 to TRBJ1-5; 7 bases are a match to TRBD1. This CDR3 spans 15 amino acids. The V gene's germline CDR1 is LNHDA and CDR2 SQIVND (reference sequence). V was clipped by 9 bases and J by 4 bases; unmatched bases: 12.

The chain combines TRBV4-2 with TRBJ1-3; 7 nucleotides agree with TRBD1. Looked up from germline, CDR1 is LGHNA and CDR2 is YNFKEQ. Trimming took 3 bases from V and 0 from J; bases not matched to a gene: 2. CDR3 size: 15 residues. This CDR3 is CASSHTGVSGNTIYF. The CDR3 DNA is TGTGCCAGCAGCCATACAGGGGTCTCTGGAAACACCATATATTTT.

The chain joins TRBV28 to TRBJ2-7; no reliable D call. V shed 3 bases and J shed 1 base, with 13 bases lying between them. The length of the CDR3 is 15 residues. From germline, CDR1 is MDHEN and CDR2 SYDVKM. The CDR3 nucleotides are TGTGCCAGCAGTTTGCTCCCCCCGACATCCTACGAGCAGTACTTC. As protein: CASSLLPPTSYEQYF.

This chain connects TRBV6-6 to TRBJ1-6; D perhaps matches TRBD1 (5 bases). Germline V lookup: CDR1 MNHNY, CDR2 SVGAGI (reference sequence). This CDR3 spans 12 amino acids. V was pared by 8 bases and J by 8 bases, with 10 bases between. This chain's CDR3 is CASGAHYSPLHF. For the CDR3, the DNA is TGTGCCAGCGGGGCCCACTATTCACCCCTCCACTTT.

The V gene is TRBV7-2, the J gene TRBJ2-5; 7 bases line up with TRBD2. This CDR3 contains 15 residues. Germline CDR1 SGHTA, CDR2 FQGNSA. V lost 4 bases, J lost 0 bases, and 5 bases stayed unmatched. The DNA of the CDR3 is TGTGCCAGCAGCTCCTTCGGGGGGAACCAAGAGACCCAGTACTTC. Translating gives CASSSFGGNQETQYF.

The chain carries TRBV6-5 and TRBJ1-2; D is uncertain. V gave up 7 bases and J gave up 3 bases, with 18 bases separating them. The CDR3 is 15 amino acids. Germline V CDR1 and CDR2: MNHEY, SVGAGI. The chain's CDR3 is CASTPLGRVDYGYTF. The CDR3 region has the DNA TGTGCCAGCACTCCCTTGGGAAGGGTAGACTATGGCTACACCTTC.

This sequence joins TRBV6-5 and TRBJ1-2; D may be TRBD1 (5 bases). Germline values: CDR1 MNHEY, CDR2 SVGAGI. The CDR3 consists of 13 residues. V gave up 5 bases and J gave up 1 base, with 8 bases separating them. The CDR3, as DNA: TGTGCCAGCAGTAGACAGATTAACTATGGCTACACCTTC. Translation gives CASSRQINYGYTF.

The gene calls are TRBV13 and TRBJ1-1, with D possibly being TRBD1 (5 bases). Germline loops: CDR1 PRHDT, CDR2 FYEKMQ (reference sequence). CDR3 length: 14 residues. The V end lost 6 bases, the J end lost 6 bases, and 17 bases lay between the germline ends. The CDR3 loop is CASSYWGEKAEAFF. The CDR3 DNA follows: TGTGCCAGCAGTTACTGGGGGGAAAAAGCTGAAGCTTTCTTT.

This clone was observed a few times. V is TRBV7-9 and J is TRBJ1-6; no reliable D call. The CDR3 has 13 amino acids. Germline loops: CDR1 SEHNR, CDR2 FQNEAQ (reference sequence). The germline V and J ends were trimmed by 4 bases and 9 bases, with 10 bases remaining between them. The DNA of the CDR3 is TGTGCCAGCAGCTCACCCACGGTTTCACCCCTCCACTTT. Translating gives CASSSPTVSPLHF.

Concerning this clone itself: The identical CDR3 is also encoded by other nucleotide sequences in the sample. This rearrangement joins TRBV5-1 to TRBJ1-2, with D possibly TRBD1 on 5 matching bases. Germline V gene lookup returns CDR1 SGHRS and CDR2 YFSETQ. Trimming removed 0 bases from V and 3 bases from J, with 6 bases in between. This CDR3 is built from 13 residues. Here the CDR3 reads CASSLAGYYGYTF. The CDR3 DNA reads TGCGCCAGCAGCTTGGCAGGGTACTATGGCTACACCTTC.

The V gene is TRBV5-8, the J gene TRBJ2-1; D is ambiguous. V was shortened by 4 bases and J by 0 bases, with 11 bases between the two germline ends. The CDR3 contains 15 residues. The germline gives CDR1 SGHTS, CDR2 YDEGEE. CDR3 residues: CASSLTDFSYNEQFF. As DNA, the CDR3 is TGTGCCAGCAGCCTGACCGATTTCTCCTACAATGAGCAGTTCTTC.

There are a few counts of this clone. The chain recombines TRBV10-3 with TRBJ1-2; TRBD1 matches 10 bases. Germline V gives CDR1 ENHRY, CDR2 SYGVKD. The CDR3 loop spans 14 amino acids. V shed 4 bases, J shed 6 bases, and the junction held 5 bases outside the gene matches. In DNA form, the CDR3 reads TGTGCCATCAGTGCCTCCGGGACAGGGGATGGCTACACCTTC. Translating it yields CAISASGTGDGYTF.

This sequence joins TRBV5-4 and TRBJ1-1, with 9 bases lining up with TRBD1. J was trimmed by 7 bases and V by 4 bases; bases with no gene match: 5. This CDR3 comprises 13 residues. Germline lookup yields CDR1 SGHNT and CDR2 YYREEE (reference sequence). CDR3 sequence: CASSRDRDNEAFF. In DNA, the CDR3 is TGTGCCAGCAGCCGGGACAGGGACAATGAAGCTTTCTTT.

The rearrangement joins TRBV10-3 to TRBJ2-1; D unresolved. V shed 6 bases and J shed 8 bases, with 11 bases lying between them. The germline gives CDR1 ENHRY, CDR2 SYGVKD. The length of the CDR3 is 12 residues. The CDR3 spells CAISWQADEQFF. The CDR3 region has the DNA TGTGCCATCAGCTGGCAGGCCGATGAGCAGTTCTTC.

J is TRBJ1-2 and V is TRBV28; D may be TRBD1 (5 bases). CDR1 is MDHEN, CDR2 SYDVKM, per germline. V was pared by 1 base and J by 5 bases, with 20 bases between. The CDR3 sequence is 17 residues long. CDR3 sequence reads: CASSLSRGQARVYGYTF. CDR3 bases: TGTGCCAGCAGTTTATCCCGGGGCCAAGCTAGGGTTTATGGCTACACCTTC.

The V call is TRBV28, the J call TRBJ2-5; D might be TRBD2 (5 bases). Germline-derived CDR1 and CDR2 are MDHEN and SYDVKM. The V end was cut by 5 bases, the J end by 1 base, with 11 bases between. The CDR3 runs to 14 residues. The CDR3, as DNA: TGTGCCAGCAGTCCCCTAGCCTTCCAAGAGACCCAGTACTTC. This sequence encodes CASSPLAFQETQYF.

CDR3 nucleotide sequence: TGTGCCAGCAGCTTCGTCGGGGCCAACGTCCTGACTTTC. It codes for CASSFVGANVLTF. V usage is TRBV7-9 and J usage is TRBJ2-6; the D is unclear. The V and J ends lost 3 bases and 4 bases respectively, with 4 bases between them. The CDR3 loop spans 13 amino acids. Germline V gene data show CDR1 as SEHNR and CDR2 as FQNEAQ (reference sequence).

The chain joins TRBV18 to TRBJ1-1; 8 bases line up with TRBD1. Germline loops: CDR1 KGHSH, CDR2 LQKENI. With 0 bases clipped from V and 5 bases from J, the junction kept 8 bases outside the gene matches. The CDR3 sequence is 16 residues long. CDR3 sequence: CASSPPNNRGGTEAFF. Here the CDR3 DNA reads TGTGCCAGCTCACCACCGAATAACAGGGGGGGGACTGAAGCTTTCTTT.

The V and J genes are TRBV11-2 and TRBJ2-5, with 8 bases identical to TRBD1. Germline V lookup: CDR1 SGHAT, CDR2 FQNNGV. J lost 6 bases, V lost 0 bases, and 6 bases had no gene match. This CDR3 region has 15 residues. DNA of the CDR3: TGTGCCAGCAGCTTAGATTCAGGGGGCACGCAGACCCAGTACTTC. Translation: CASSLDSGGTQTQYF.

This clone has only a few counts. The genes are TRBV27 and TRBJ1-1; 7 positions match TRBD1. This CDR3 contains 14 residues. Germline lookup yields CDR1 MNHEY and CDR2 SMNVEV (reference sequence). The trim removed 2 bases at V and 8 bases at J, leaving 8 bases unmatched. CDR3 residues: CASSLNPGTAEAFF. CDR3 coding DNA: TGTGCCAGCAGTTTAAACCCCGGGACAGCCGAAGCTTTCTTT.

This sequence joins TRBV5-4 and TRBJ2-3; unclear D gene. The CDR3 extends over 14 amino acids. Trimming removed 3 bases at V and 0 bases at J, with 8 bases between. Germline V gene data show CDR1 as SGHNT and CDR2 as YYREEE (reference sequence). The CDR3: CASSSDSSTDTQYF. In DNA, the CDR3 is TGTGCCAGCAGCTCGGATTCTAGCACAGATACGCAGTATTTT.

V usage is TRBV6-5 and J usage is TRBJ1-1; D remains ambiguous. This CDR3 contains 15 residues. Trimming took off 2 bases at V and 0 bases at J, with 10 bases between the two ends. The germline V gene has CDR1 MNHEY and CDR2 SVGAGI. CDR3 coding DNA: TGTGCCAGCAGTTACGCAGCAACCTTGAACACTGAAGCTTTCTTT. This sequence encodes CASSYAATLNTEAFF.

The CDR3 spells CASSASRSSGNTIYF. Here the CDR3 DNA reads TGTGCCAGCAGCGCATCACGGAGCTCTGGAAACACCATATATTTT. This chain uses TRBV7-2 with TRBJ1-3; D is undetermined. Germline values: CDR1 SGHTA, CDR2 FQGNSA. This CDR3 has 15 residues. V lost 5 bases, J lost 0 bases, and 11 bases lay in between.

CDR3 in amino acids: CAWNRQTGRAEKLFF. The CDR3 bases are TGTGCCTGGAACCGCCAGACAGGGAGGGCCGAAAAACTGTTTTTT. This sequence joins TRBV30 and TRBJ1-4, with 7 bases matching TRBD1. This CDR3 is 15 amino acids long. With V trimmed by 4 bases and J by 8 bases, 13 bases remained unmatched. Germline lookup yields CDR1 GTSNPN and CDR2 SVGIG (reference sequence).